These 20 T cell receptor beta chains originate from one sample sequenced in a study of cytomegalovirus exposure and HLA in healthy donors. PCR involved 60 Vbeta and 13 Jbeta primers. This table comes from immunoSEQ multiplex PCR, and its TCRdb copy is limited to in-frame clones, with some not included. The sample lists 65,000 to 95,000 clones; around 77% were seen once. Sequences were obtained from PBMCs. These receptors came from a man in his fifties or sixties in good health and CMV-seronegative.

V and J are TRBV2 and TRBJ2-7; no firm D call. The V end was cut by 4 bases, the J end by 4 bases, with 8 bases between. The CDR3 runs to 12 residues. Germline V lookup: CDR1 SNHLY, CDR2 FYNNEI. Here the CDR3 reads CASSGRPYEQYF. In DNA, the CDR3 is TGTGCCAGCAGTGGGCGGCCTTACGAGCAGTACTTC.

The chain carries TRBV9 and TRBJ2-7; 11 bases match TRBD1. Looked up from germline, CDR1 is SGDLS and CDR2 is YYNGEE. The CDR3 extends over 14 amino acids. The V gene end was trimmed by 3 bases and the J gene end by 7 bases; junction bases not matched to a gene: 6. CDR3 nucleotides: TGTGCCAGCAGCGGGATTGGGACAGGGGGTGAGCAGTACTTC. Protein sequence: CASSGIGTGGEQYF.

This sequence joins TRBV9 and TRBJ2-2; 7 nucleotides match TRBD2. The CDR3 consists of 15 residues. Per germline, CDR1 SGDLS and CDR2 YYNGEE. V shed 2 bases and J 5 bases; nucleotides not matched to a gene: 6. CDR3 DNA sequence: TGTGCCAGCAGCGTGGCTAGCGGCGGGACCGGGGAGCTGTTTTTT. Amino acid sequence: CASSVASGGTGELFF. Using reference TRBV9 and TRBJ2-2 for the parts outside the CDR3, the full variable domain is DSGVTQTPKHLITATGQRVTLRCSPRSGDLSVYWYQQSLDQGLQFLIQYYNGEERAKGNILERFSAQQFPDLHSELNLSSLELGDSALYFCASSVASGGTGELFFGEGSRLTVL.

The rearrangement joins TRBV5-1 to TRBJ2-7, with 15 bases identical to TRBD2. This CDR3 has 19 residues. V lost 0 bases, J lost 2 bases, and 9 bases stayed unmatched. The germline V gene encodes CDR1 SGHRS and CDR2 YFSETQ. This CDR3 is CASSLAALGLAGGAYEQYF. The CDR3, as DNA: TGCGCCAGCAGCTTGGCGGCACTCGGACTAGCGGGGGGGGCCTACGAGCAGTACTTC.

The V gene is TRBV11-3, the J gene TRBJ2-7; no reliable D call. The CDR3 has 13 amino acids. V was pared by 3 bases and J by 0 bases, with 6 bases between. The germline gives CDR1 SGHNT, CDR2 YENEEA. The CDR3 here is CASSFWSSYEQYF. DNA for the CDR3: TGTGCCAGCAGCTTTTGGAGCTCCTACGAGCAGTACTTC.

This rearrangement joins TRBV25-1 to TRBJ1-6, with D possibly being TRBD1 (5 bases). V was trimmed by 5 bases and J by 9 bases, leaving 14 bases between them. This CDR3 contains 14 residues. The germline CDR1 and CDR2 sequences are MGHDK and SYGVNS. CDR3 in amino acids: CASSKDTGFSPLHF. The CDR3 DNA is TGTGCCAGCAGTAAGGACACCGGGTTTTCACCCCTCCACTTT.

V usage is TRBV7-2 and J usage is TRBJ2-3, with D unresolved. The germline V and J ends were trimmed by 5 bases and 0 bases, with 12 bases remaining between them. Germline V gene sequence: CDR1 SGHTA, CDR2 FQGNSA. CDR3 length: 15 residues. The CDR3 loop is CASSTYLPSTDTQYF. CDR3 in DNA: TGTGCCAGCAGCACCTATCTTCCTAGCACAGATACGCAGTATTTT.

V gene TRBV19 combines with J gene TRBJ1-5, with D unclear. Trimming removed 5 bases at V and 4 bases at J, with 9 bases between. Germline-derived CDR1 and CDR2 are LNHDA and SQIVND (reference sequence). The CDR3 has 13 amino acids. The chain's CDR3 is CASSLGRNQPQHF. The CDR3 DNA is TGTGCCAGTAGTTTGGGCAGAAATCAGCCCCAGCATTTT.

This chain joins TRBV5-5 and TRBJ1-5; weak D call: TRBD1 (6 bases). CDR1 SGHKS and CDR2 YYEKEE come from the germline V gene (reference sequence). This CDR3 is 12 amino acids long. With 4 bases removed from V and 13 bases from J, the gap between germline ends came to 15 bases. The CDR3 bases are TGTGCCAGCAGCAAAGACAGGCGAAATCAGCATTTT. Amino acid sequence: CASSKDRRNQHF. Combining the CDR3 with reference TRBV5-5 and TRBJ1-5 gives the whole variable domain DAGVTQSPTHLIKTRGQQVTLRCSPISGHKSVSWYQQVLGQGPQFIFQYYEKEERGRGNFPDRFSARQFPNYSSELNVNALLLGDSALYLCASSKDRRNQHFGDGTRLSIL.

J is TRBJ1-2 and V is TRBV28; TRBD1 aligns across 7 bases. V lost 6 bases and J lost 5; bases outside the gene matches: 21. CDR3 length equals 18 residues. Germline V gene sequence: CDR1 MDHEN, CDR2 SYDVKM. This chain's CDR3 is CASRPVRGGAKYFYGYTF. The DNA of the CDR3 is TGTGCCAGCAGACCTGTAAGAGGGGGCGCGAAGTATTTTTATGGCTACACCTTC.

The chain couples TRBV19 to TRBJ1-1, with D possibly being TRBD1 (6 bases). The CDR3 covers 14 residues. Germline assignment: CDR1 LNHDA and CDR2 SQIVND (reference sequence). V was pared by 7 bases and J by 8 bases, with 20 bases between. The CDR3 loop is CASINDAPGQEAFF. The CDR3 bases are TGTGCCAGTATTAACGATGCGCCGGGACAAGAAGCTTTCTTT.

The chain is built from TRBV18 and TRBJ1-4, with D possibly matching TRBD1 (6 bases). V lost 3 bases and J lost 3, with 8 bases in between. The CDR3 loop spans 14 amino acids. In germline, CDR1 is KGHSH, CDR2 LQKENI. The CDR3 coding sequence is TGTGCCAGCTCACCGGACAGTCCTAATGAAAAACTGTTTTTT. This translates into CASSPDSPNEKLFF. Full variable domain (outside the CDR3, taken from reference TRBV18 and TRBJ1-4): NAGVMQNPRHLVRRRGQEARLRCSPMKGHSHVYWYRQLPEEGLKFMVYLQKENIIDESGMPKERFSAEFPKEGPSILRIQQVVRGDSAAYFCASSPDSPNEKLFFGSGTQLSVL.

This chain uses TRBV14 with TRBJ1-2; TRBD1 matches at 7 bases. The V and J ends lost 4 bases and 7 bases, in that order; junction bases with no gene match: 9. The CDR3 runs 14 residues. Germline assignment: CDR1 SGHDN and CDR2 FVKESK. The CDR3 DNA is TGTGCCAGCAGCCCGACGGGACAGCGGCTTGGCTACACCTTC. Amino acid sequence: CASSPTGQRLGYTF.

This chain joins TRBV7-9 and TRBJ2-5; 9 nucleotides line up with TRBD1. Trimming at V came to 5 bases and at J to 7 bases, leaving 11 bases not matched to a gene. Germline V gene data show CDR1 as SEHNR and CDR2 as FQNEAQ (reference sequence). The CDR3 spans 15 residues. The CDR3 spells CASSRGQGPGGTQYF. The CDR3, as DNA: TGTGCCAGCAGCCGGGGACAGGGACCCGGGGGGACCCAGTACTTC.

This clone was seen more than once but under ten times. V usage is TRBV6-1 and J usage is TRBJ1-1; D possibly corresponds to TRBD1 (6 bases). V shed 6 bases and J shed 1 base, with 9 bases lying between them. Germline V gene data show CDR1 as MNHNS and CDR2 as SASEGT. The CDR3 is made up of 13 amino acids. The CDR3 region is CASSGQPNTEAFF. The CDR3 DNA is TGTGCCAGCAGCGGACAGCCGAACACTGAAGCTTTCTTT.

The chain has TRBV7-9 and TRBJ1-2; 7 bases line up with TRBD1. Trimming took 8 bases from V and 2 from J; bases not matched to a gene: 11. From germline, CDR1 is SEHNR and CDR2 FQNEAQ (reference sequence). The CDR3 has 15 residues. CDR3 loop: CASRARGTANYGYTF. The CDR3, as DNA: TGTGCCAGCCGCGCCCGGGGGACAGCGAACTATGGCTACACCTTC.

The count of this clone is one. Different DNA sequences within this sample yield the same CDR3. This sequence joins TRBV5-1 and TRBJ1-2; D is unresolved. Germline CDR1 reads SGHRS; CDR2 reads YFSETQ. This CDR3 has 15 residues. The V end was cut by 1 base, the J end by 5 bases, with 15 bases between. The CDR3 here is CASSLTGFGGYGYTF. The CDR3 coding sequence is TGCGCCAGCAGCTTGACGGGATTCGGAGGGTATGGCTACACCTTC.

V and J are TRBV4-3 and TRBJ2-1, with TRBD2 matching 8 bases. The CDR3 totals 17 residues. With 4 bases clipped from V and 2 bases from J, the junction kept 10 bases outside the gene matches. CDR1 and CDR2 (germline): LGHNA, YSLEER. The CDR3 here is CASSPAGGGSTYNEQFF. CDR3 DNA sequence: TGCGCCAGCAGCCCCGCAGGCGGGGGGTCAACCTACAATGAGCAGTTCTTC.

The V gene is TRBV23-1, the J gene TRBJ1-1; D is uncertain. TRBV23-1 is assigned to the ORF class and has an uncertain function. CDR3 size: 17 residues. V was cut by 7 bases and J by 0 bases, with 21 bases left in between. The CDR3 sequence is CASITAGHFLVNTEAFF. CDR3 nucleotide sequence: TGCGCCAGCATCACGGCGGGCCATTTCCTCGTGAACACTGAAGCTTTCTTT.

The chain couples TRBV19 to TRBJ1-4, with D uncertain. Trimming took 8 bases from V and 10 from J, leaving 8 bases between them. This CDR3 has 10 amino acids. CDR1 is LNHDA and CDR2 is SQIVND in the germline V gene (reference sequence). In DNA, the CDR3 is TGTGCCAGTCCGCGGGGAAAACTGTTTTTT. Protein sequence: CASPRGKLFF.